The clone carrying this T cell receptor beta chain has ten or more counts. The antigen is undetermined. One end of the junction is discordant with germline, which a read error may explain. The data stem from a study of blood T cells in healthy people across ages. General study points: Roughly linear declines in TCR beta diversity per million T cells occurred with age.

A second PCR of about 7 to 12 cycles used a sample-barcoded 5' primer and a J-beta primer mix. Each cDNA molecule received a tag from a template-switch adaptor that had 12 random nucleotides. In TCRdb, the 5' RACE reads were re-called with MiXCR into one record per CDR3 protein. The table includes around 650,000 distinct CDR3 sequences, about a third detected once. The CDR3 is made up of 13 amino acids. Germline CDR1 and CDR2: DFQATT and SNEGSKA (reference sequence). The receptor was isolated from a woman of 80 years or more in good health. The rearrangement uses TRBV20-1 and TRBJ1-2; a possible D gene is TRBD1 (5 bases). The sample taken for sequencing was blood. CDR3 in amino acids: CSASQGNSYRYTF. The DNA for the CDR3 is TGCAGTGCTTCTCAGGGTAACTCCTATCGCTACACCTTC.